Described below is a single TCR beta chain sequence and its context. Deletions cut 2 bases from V and 3 bases from J, with 18 bases between. CDR3 size: 17 residues. CDR1 is MNHEY, CDR2 SMNVEV, per germline (reference sequence). The data were obtained in a study of blood T cell repertoires in COVID-19. Study-level background: The analysed material was cDNA or gDNA that came from T cells, B-cell-depleted T cells, or PBMCs.

The assay was immunoSEQ multiplex PCR, and TCRdb's table has in-frame clones only and misses some. This sample yields around 250,000 clones, of which over 80% are seen a single time; over 4% belongs to the top ten. The chain recombines TRBV27 with TRBJ2-3; D might be TRBD2 (6 bases). The origin of this receptor is a woman aged 25 to 39 with acute COVID-19. Sequencing input: PBMCs or T cells enriched from blood (not recorded which). The CDR3 DNA follows: TGTGCCAGCAGTTTAAAAGTAGCGGCCCTCGGGACAGATACGCAGTATTTT. Translation: CASSLKVAALGTDTQYF.